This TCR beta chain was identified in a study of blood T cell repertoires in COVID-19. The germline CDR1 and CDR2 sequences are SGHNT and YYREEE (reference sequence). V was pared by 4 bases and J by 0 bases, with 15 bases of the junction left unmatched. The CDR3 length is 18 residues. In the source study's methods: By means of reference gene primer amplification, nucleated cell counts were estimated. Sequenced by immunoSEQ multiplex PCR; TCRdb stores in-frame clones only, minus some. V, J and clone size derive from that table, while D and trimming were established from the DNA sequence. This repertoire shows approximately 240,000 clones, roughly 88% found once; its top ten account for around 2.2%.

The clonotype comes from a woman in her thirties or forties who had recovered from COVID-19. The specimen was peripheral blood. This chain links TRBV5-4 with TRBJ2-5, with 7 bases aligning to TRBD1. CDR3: CASSPAGRRQGDQETQYF. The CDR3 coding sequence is TGTGCCAGCAGCCCCGCGGGCAGAAGGCAGGGGGACCAAGAGACCCAGTACTTC.